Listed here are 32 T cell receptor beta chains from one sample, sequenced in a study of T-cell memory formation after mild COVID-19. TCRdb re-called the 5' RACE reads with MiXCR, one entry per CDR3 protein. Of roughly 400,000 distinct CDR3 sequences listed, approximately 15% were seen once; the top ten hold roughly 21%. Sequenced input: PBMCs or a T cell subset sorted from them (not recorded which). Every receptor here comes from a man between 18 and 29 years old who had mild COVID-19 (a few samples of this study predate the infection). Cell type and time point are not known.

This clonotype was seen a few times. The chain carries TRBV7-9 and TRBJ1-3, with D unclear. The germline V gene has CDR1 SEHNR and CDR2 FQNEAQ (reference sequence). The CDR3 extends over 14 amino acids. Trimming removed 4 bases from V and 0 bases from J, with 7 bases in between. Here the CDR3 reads CASSSGSSGNTIYF. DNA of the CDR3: TGTGCCAGCAGCTCCGGGAGCTCTGGAAACACCATATATTTT.

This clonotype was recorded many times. The CDR3 nucleotides are TGTGCCAGCAGTTACGCCCCCTGGGGGGAAGAGACCCAGTACTTC. It translates to CASSYAPWGEETQYF. This rearrangement joins TRBV6-2 or TRBV6-3 to TRBJ2-5; D is possibly TRBD2 (6 bases). Trimming shortened V by 2 bases and J by 3 bases, and 13 bases separated the two germline ends. CDR3 length: 15 amino acids. In germline, CDR1 is MNHEY, CDR2 SVGEGT.

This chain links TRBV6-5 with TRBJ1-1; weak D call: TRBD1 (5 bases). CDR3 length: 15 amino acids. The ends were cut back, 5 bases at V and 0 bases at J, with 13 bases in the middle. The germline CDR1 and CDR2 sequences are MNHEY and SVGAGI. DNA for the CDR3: TGTGCCAGCAGTCCTCCCGGGACGGTGAACACTGAAGCTTTCTTT. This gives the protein CASSPPGTVNTEAFF.

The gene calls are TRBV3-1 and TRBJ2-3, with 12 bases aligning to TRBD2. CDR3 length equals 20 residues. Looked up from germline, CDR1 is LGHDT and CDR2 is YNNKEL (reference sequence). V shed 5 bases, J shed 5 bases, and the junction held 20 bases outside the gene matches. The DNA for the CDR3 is TGTGCCAGCAGCTACAGACTAGCGGGGGTACCCAACCCCCAGGGAGATACGCAGTATTTT. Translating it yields CASSYRLAGVPNPQGDTQYF.

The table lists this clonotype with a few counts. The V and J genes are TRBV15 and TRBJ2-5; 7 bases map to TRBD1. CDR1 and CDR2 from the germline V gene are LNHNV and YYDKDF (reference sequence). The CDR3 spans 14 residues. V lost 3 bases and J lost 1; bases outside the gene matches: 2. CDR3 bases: TGTGCCACCAGCAGGGACAGGACCCAAGAGACCCAGTACTTC. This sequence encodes CATSRDRTQETQYF. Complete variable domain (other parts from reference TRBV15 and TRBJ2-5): DAMVIQNPRYQVTQFGKPVTLSCSQTLNHNVMYWYQQKSSQAPKLLFHYYDKDFNNEADTPDNFQSRRPNTSFCFLDIRSPGLGDTAMYLCATSRDRTQETQYFGPGTRLLVL.

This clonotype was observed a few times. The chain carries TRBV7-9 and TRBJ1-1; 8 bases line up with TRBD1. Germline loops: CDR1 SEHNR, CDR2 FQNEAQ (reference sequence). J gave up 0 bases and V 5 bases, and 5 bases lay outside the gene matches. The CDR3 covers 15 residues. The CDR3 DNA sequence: TGTGCCAGCAGCCCGGGGACAGGTGTGAACACTGAAGCTTTCTTT. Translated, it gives CASSPGTGVNTEAFF.

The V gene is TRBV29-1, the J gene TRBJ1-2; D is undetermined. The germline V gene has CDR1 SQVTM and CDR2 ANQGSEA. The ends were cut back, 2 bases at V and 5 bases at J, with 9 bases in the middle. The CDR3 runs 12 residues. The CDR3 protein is CSVELGWYGYTF. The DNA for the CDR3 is TGCAGCGTTGAATTGGGATGGTATGGCTACACCTTC.

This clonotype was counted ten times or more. The CDR3 is CASSRGEANTGELFF. The CDR3 DNA is TGTGCCAGCAGCCGGGGTGAGGCGAACACCGGGGAGCTGTTTTTT. The chain carries TRBV3-1 and TRBJ2-2; no definite D call. CDR3 length: 15 amino acids. The V gene's germline CDR1 is LGHDT and CDR2 YNNKEL (reference sequence). V was clipped by 4 bases and J by 0 bases, with 9 bases between them.

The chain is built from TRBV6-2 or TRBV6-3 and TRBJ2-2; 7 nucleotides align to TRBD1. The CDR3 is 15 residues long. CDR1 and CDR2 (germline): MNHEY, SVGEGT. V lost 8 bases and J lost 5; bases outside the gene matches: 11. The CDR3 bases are TGTGCCAGCGGAAAGGGGGACAGTGATACCGGGGAGCTGTTTTTT. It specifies CASGKGDSDTGELFF.

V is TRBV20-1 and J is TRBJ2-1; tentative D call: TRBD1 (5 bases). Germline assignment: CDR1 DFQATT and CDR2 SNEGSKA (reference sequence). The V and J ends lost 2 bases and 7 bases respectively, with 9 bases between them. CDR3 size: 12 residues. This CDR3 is CSARQGRNEQFF. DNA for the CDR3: TGCAGTGCTAGACAGGGTCGGAATGAGCAGTTCTTC.

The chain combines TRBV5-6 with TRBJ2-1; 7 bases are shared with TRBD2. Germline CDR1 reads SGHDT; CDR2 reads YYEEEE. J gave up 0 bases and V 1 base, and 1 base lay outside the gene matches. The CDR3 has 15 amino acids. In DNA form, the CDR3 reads TGTGCCAGCAGCTTGCTAGCGGCCTCCTACAATGAGCAGTTCTTC. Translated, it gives CASSLLAASYNEQFF.

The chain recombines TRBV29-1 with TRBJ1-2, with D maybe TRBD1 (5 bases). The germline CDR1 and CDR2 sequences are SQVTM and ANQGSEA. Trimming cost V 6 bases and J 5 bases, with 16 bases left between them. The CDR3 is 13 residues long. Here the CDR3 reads CSVELTAAYGYTF. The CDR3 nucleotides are TGCAGCGTCGAACTGACAGCTGCTTATGGCTACACCTTC.

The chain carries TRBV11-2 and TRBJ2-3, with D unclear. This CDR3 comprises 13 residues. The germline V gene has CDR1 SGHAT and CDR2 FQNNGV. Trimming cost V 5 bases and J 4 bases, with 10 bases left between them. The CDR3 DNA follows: TGTGCCAGCAGCGCGTCCCCCGCAGATACGCAGTATTTT. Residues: CASSASPADTQYF. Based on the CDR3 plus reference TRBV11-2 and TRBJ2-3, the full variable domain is EAGVAQSPRYKIIEKRQSVAFWCNPISGHATLYWYQQILGQGPKLLIQFQNNGVVDDSQLPKDRFSAERLKGVDSTLKIQPAKLEDSAVYLCASSASPADTQYFGPGTRLTVL.

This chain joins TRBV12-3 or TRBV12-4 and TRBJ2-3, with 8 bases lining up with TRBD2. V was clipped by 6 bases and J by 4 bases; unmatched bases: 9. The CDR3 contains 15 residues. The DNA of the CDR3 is TGTGCCAGCAGCCGGAGAGCGGGGGTGGCAGATACGCAGTATTTT. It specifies CASSRRAGVADTQYF.

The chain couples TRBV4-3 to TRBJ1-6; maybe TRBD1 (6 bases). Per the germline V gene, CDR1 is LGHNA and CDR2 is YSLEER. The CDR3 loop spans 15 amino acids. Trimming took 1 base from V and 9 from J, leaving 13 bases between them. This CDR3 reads CASSQGLAGASPLHF. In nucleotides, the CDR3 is TGCGCCAGCAGCCAAGGCCTTGCAGGGGCTTCACCCCTCCACTTT.

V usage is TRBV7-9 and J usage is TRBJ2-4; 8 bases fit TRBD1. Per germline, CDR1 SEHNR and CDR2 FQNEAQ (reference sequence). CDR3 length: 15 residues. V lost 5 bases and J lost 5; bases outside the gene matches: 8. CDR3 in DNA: TGTGCCAGCAGCCACAGGGGGGCCGCCGAAAACATTCAGTACTTC. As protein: CASSHRGAAENIQYF.

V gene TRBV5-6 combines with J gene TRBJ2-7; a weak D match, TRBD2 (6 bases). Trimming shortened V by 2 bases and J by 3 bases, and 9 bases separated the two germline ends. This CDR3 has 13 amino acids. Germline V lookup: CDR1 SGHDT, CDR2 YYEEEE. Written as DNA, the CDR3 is TGTGCCAGCAGCTTATTGGACTACTACGAGCAGTACTTC. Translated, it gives CASSLLDYYEQYF. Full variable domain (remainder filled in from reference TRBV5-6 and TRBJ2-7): DAGVTQSPTHLIKTRGQQVTLRCSPKSGHDTVSWYQQALGQGPQFIFQYYEEEERQRGNFPDRFSGHQFPNYSSELNVNALLLGDSALYLCASSLLDYYEQYFGPGTRLTVT.

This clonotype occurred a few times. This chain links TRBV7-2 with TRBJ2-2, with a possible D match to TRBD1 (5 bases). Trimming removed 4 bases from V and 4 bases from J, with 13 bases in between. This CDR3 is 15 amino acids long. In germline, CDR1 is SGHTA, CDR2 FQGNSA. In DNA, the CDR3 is TGTGCCAGCAGCTCGCTCGTAGGGGCCACCGGGGAGCTGTTTTTT. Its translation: CASSSLVGATGELFF.

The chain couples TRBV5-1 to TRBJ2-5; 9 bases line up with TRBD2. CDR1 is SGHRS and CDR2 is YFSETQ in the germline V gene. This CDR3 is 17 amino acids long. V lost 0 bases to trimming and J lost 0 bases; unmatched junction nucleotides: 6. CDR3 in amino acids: CASSLAPVAGDQETQYF. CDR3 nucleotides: TGCGCCAGCAGCTTGGCCCCGGTAGCGGGGGACCAAGAGACCCAGTACTTC.

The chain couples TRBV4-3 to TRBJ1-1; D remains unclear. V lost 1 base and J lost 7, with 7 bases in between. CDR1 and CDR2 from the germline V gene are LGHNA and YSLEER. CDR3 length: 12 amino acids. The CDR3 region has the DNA TGCGCCAGCAGCCAAGGTTCAGGTGAAGCTTTCTTT. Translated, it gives CASSQGSGEAFF.

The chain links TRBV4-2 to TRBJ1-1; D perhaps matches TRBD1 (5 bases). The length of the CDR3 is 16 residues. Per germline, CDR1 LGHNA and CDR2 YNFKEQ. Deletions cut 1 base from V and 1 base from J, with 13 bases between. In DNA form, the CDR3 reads TGTGCCAGCAGCCAAGGGGTAAGGACACCGAACACTGAAGCTTTCTTT. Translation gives CASSQGVRTPNTEAFF.

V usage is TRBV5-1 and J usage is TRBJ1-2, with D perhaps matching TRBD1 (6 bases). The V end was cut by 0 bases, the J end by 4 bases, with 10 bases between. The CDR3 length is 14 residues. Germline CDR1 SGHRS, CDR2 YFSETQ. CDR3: CASSLADSGYGYTF. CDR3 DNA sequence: TGCGCCAGCAGCTTGGCGGACAGCGGCTATGGCTACACCTTC.

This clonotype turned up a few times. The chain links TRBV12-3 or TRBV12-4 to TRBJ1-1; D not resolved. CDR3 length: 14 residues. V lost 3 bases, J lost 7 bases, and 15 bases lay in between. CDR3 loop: CASSFTDGRREAFF. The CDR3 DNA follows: TGTGCCAGCAGTTTTACCGACGGACGGCGTGAAGCTTTCTTT.

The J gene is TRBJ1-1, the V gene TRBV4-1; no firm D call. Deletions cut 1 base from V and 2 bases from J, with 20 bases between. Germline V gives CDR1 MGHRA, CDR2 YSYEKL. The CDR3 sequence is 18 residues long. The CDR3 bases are TGCGCCAGCAGCCAAGTCCGAAGCCCAGAAGAACCCAACACTGAAGCTTTCTTT. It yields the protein CASSQVRSPEEPNTEAFF.

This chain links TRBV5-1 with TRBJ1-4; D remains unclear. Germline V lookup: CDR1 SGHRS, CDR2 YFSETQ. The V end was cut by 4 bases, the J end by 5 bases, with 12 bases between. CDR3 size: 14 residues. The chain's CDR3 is CASSIGRENEKLFF. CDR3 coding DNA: TGCGCCAGCAGCATCGGGAGGGAAAATGAAAAACTGTTTTTT.

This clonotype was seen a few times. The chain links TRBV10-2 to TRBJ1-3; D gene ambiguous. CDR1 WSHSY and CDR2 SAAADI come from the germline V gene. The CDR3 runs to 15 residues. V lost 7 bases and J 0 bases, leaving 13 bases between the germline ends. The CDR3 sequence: CASNPARFSGNTIYF. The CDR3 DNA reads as TGCGCCAGCAATCCGGCCCGTTTCTCTGGAAACACCATATATTTT.

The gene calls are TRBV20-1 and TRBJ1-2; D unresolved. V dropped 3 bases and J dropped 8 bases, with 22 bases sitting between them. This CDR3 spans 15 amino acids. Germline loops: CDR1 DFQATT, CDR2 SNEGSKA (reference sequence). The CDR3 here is CSARVLTGGPGGYTF. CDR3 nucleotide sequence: TGCAGTGCTAGGGTTCTAACGGGAGGGCCTGGGGGCTACACCTTC.

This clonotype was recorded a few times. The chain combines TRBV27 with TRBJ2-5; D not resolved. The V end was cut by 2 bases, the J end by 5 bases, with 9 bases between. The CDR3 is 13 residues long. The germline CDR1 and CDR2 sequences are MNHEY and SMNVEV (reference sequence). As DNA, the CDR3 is TGTGCCAGCAGTTTAAGGAGACGGGAGACCCAGTACTTC. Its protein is CASSLRRRETQYF.

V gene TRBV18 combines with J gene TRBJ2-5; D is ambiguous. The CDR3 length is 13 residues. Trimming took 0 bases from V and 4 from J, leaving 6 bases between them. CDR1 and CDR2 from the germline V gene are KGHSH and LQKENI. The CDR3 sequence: CASSPPTLETQYF. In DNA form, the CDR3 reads TGTGCCAGCTCACCACCAACCTTAGAGACCCAGTACTTC.

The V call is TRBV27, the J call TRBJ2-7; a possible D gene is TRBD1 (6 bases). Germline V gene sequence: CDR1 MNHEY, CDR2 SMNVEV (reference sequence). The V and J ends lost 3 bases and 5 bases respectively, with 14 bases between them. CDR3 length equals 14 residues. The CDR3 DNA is TGTGCCAGCAGTTTTGGGGGCGCTTTGAACGAGCAGTACTTC. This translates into CASSFGGALNEQYF.

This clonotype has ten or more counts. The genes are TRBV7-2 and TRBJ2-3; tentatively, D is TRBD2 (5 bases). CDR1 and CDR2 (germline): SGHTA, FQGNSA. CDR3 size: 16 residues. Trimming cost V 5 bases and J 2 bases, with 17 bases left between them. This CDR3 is CASSRGPMGDTDTQYF. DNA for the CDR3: TGTGCCAGCAGCCGCGGGCCTATGGGAGACACAGATACGCAGTATTTT.

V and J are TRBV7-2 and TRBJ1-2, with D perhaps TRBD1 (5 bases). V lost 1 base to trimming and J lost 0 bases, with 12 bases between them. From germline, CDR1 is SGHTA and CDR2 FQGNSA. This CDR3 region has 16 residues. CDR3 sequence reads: CASSLEPGRPNYGYTF. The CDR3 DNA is TGTGCCAGCAGCTTAGAACCAGGGAGACCTAACTATGGCTACACCTTC. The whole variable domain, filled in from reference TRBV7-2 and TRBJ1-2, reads GAGVSQSPSNKVTEKGKDVELRCDPISGHTALYWYRQSLGQGLEFLIYFQGNSAPDKSGLPSDRFSAERTGGSVSTLTIQRTQQEDSAVYLCASSLEPGRPNYGYTFGSGTRLTVV.